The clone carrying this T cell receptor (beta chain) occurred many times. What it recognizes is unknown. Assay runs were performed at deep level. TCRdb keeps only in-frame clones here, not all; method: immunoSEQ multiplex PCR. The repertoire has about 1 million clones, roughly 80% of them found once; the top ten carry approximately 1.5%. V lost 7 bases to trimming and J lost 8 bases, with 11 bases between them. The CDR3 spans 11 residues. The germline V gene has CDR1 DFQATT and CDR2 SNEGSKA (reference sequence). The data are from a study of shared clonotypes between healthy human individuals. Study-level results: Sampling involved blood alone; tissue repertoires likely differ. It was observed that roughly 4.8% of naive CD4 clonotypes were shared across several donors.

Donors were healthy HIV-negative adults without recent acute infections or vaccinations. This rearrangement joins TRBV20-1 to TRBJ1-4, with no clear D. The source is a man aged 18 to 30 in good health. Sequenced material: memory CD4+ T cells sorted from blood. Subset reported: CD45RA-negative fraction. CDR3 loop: CSVPREEKLFF. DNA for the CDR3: TGCAGTGTCCCTCGTGAAGAAAAACTGTTTTTT.